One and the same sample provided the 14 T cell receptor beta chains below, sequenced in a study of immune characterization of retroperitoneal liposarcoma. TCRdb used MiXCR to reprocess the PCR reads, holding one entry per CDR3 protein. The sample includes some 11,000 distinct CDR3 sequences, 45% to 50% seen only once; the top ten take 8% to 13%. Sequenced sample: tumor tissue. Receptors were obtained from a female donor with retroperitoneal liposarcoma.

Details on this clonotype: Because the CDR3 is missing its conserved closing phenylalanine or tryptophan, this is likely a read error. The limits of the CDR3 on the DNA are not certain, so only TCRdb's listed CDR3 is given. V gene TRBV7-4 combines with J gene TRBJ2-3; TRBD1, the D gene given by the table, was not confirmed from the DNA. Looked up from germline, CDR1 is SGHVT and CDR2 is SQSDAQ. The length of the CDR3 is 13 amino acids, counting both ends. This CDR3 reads CASSFNGGFGQFS.

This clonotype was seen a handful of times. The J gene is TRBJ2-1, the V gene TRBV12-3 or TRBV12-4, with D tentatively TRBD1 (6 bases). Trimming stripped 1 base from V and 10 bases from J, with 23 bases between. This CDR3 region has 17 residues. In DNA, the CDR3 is TGTGCCAGCAGTTTAGGTGACAGGCGCCGTAACAACTACGAGCAGTTCTTC. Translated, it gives CASSLGDRRRNNYEQFF.

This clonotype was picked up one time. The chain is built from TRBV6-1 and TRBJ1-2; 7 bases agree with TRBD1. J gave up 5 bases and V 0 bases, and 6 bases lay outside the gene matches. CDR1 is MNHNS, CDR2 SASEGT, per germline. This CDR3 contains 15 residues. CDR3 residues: CASSEAFGQEYGYTF. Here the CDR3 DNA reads TGTGCCAGCAGTGAAGCGTTTGGACAGGAGTATGGCTACACCTTC.

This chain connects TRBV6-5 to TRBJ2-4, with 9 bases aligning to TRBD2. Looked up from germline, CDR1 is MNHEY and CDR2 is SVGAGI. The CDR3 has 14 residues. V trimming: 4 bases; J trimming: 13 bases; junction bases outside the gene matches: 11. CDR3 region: CASSFYSGRGEQYF. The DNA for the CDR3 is TGTGCCAGCAGTTTCTATAGCGGGAGAGGGGAGCAGTACTTC.

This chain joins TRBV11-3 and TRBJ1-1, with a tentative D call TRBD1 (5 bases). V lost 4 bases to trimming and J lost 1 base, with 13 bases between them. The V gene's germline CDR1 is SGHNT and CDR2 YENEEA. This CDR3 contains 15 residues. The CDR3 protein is CASSSRVGTNTEAFF. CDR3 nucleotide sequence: TGTGCCAGCAGCTCTAGGGTTGGGACGAACACTGAAGCTTTCTTT.

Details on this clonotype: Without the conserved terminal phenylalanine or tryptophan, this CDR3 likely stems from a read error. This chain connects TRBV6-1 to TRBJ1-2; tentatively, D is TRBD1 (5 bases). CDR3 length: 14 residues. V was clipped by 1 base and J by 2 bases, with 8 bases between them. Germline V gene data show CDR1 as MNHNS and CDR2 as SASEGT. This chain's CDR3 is CASSEGGLNYGYTS. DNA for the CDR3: TGTGCCAGCAGTGAAGGGGGACTAAACTATGGCTACACCTCC.

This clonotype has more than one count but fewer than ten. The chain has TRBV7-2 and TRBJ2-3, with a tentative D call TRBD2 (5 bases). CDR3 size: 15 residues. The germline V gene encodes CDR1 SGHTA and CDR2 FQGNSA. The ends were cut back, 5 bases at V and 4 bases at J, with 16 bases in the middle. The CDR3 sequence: CASSVGSGFADTQYF. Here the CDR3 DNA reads TGTGCCAGCAGCGTAGGGAGTGGGTTTGCAGATACGCAGTATTTT.

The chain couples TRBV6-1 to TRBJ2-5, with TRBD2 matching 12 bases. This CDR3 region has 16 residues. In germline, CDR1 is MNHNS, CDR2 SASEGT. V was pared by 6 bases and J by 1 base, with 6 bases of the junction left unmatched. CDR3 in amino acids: CASSSGLAGFQETQYF. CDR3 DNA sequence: TGTGCCAGCAGCTCCGGACTAGCGGGGTTCCAAGAGACCCAGTACTTC.

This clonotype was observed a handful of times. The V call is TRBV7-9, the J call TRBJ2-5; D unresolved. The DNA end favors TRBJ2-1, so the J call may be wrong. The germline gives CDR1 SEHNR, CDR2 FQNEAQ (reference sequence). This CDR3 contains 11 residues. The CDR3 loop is CATTSIYEQFF. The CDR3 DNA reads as TGTGCCACTACGTCCATCTACGAGCAGTTCTTC.

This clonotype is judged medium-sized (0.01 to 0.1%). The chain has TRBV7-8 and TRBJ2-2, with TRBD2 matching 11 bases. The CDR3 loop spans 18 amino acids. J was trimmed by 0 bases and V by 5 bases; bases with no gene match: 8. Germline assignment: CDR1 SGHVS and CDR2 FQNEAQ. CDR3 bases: TGTGCCAGCAGCCCCGACCGACTAGCGGGGACGAACACCGGGGAGCTGTTTTTT. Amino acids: CASSPDRLAGTNTGELFF.

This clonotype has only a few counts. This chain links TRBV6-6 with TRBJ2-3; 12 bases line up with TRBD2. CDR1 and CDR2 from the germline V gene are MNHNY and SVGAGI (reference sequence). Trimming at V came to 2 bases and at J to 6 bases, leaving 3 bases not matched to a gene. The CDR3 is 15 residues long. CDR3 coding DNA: TGTGCCAGCAGTTACACTAGCGGGGGGTCGGATACGCAGTATTTT. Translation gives CASSYTSGGSDTQYF.

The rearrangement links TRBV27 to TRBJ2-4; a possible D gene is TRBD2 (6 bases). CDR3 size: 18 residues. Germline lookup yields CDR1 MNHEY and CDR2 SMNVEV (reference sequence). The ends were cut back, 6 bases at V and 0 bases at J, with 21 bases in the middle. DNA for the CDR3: TGTGCCAGCAGCTCAATCCACAATAGCGGTCTAGCCAAAAACATTCAGTACTTC. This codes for CASSSIHNSGLAKNIQYF.

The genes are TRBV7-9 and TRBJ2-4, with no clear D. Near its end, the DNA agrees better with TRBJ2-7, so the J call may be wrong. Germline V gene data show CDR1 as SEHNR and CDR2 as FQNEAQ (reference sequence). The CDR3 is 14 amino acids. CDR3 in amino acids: CASSLPRVTYEQYF. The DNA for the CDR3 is TGTGCCAGCAGCTTACCGCGCGTAACCTACGAGCAGTACTTC.

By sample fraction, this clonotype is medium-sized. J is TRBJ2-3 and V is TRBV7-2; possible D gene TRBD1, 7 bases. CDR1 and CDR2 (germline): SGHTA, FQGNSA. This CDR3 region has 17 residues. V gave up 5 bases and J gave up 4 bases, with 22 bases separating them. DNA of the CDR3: TGTGCCAGCAGCGGGTTAGGGGGCGGGATGCGATCAGATACGCAGTATTTT. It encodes CASSGLGGGMRSDTQYF. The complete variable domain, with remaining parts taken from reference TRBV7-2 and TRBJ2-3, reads GAGVSQSPSNKVTEKGKDVELRCDPISGHTALYWYRQSLGQGLEFLIYFQGNSAPDKSGLPSDRFSAERTGGSVSTLTIQRTQQEDSAVYLCASSGLGGGMRSDTQYFGPGTRLTVL.